A selection of T cell receptor beta chains follows, all from one sample in a study of CD8 T cells in ankylosing spondylitis. TCRdb passed the 5' RACE reads through MiXCR, listing each CDR3 protein once. The sample lists 100,000 to 150,000 distinct CDR3 sequences, 6.5% to 9% occurring once. What was sequenced was blood, either unsorted or a sorted T cell fraction (not recorded which). These receptors were collected from a male donor with ankylosing spondylitis or in good health (not recorded which). CDR3s include the opening cysteine and the closing phenylalanine or tryptophan. The order of the fields is CDR3 length, clone size, J gene, V gene, D gene, CDR3 DNA, CDR3 protein. A D gene is named only where the DNA matches it firmly. Part of the rows lack a size; the others show once, few, many or a class for expanded clones.

length: 13; size: many; J: TRBJ1-5; V: TRBV20-1; D: -; DNA: TGCAGTGCTAGTATAGGGTCGGATCAGCCCCAGCATTTT; CDR3: CSASIGSDQPQHF
length: 14; size: many; J: TRBJ1-5; V: TRBV29-1; D: TRBD1; DNA: TGCAGCGTTCGGGGGACAGGTCAAAATCAGCCCCAGCATTTT; CDR3: CSVRGTGQNQPQHF
length: 15; size: many; J: TRBJ1-1; V: TRBV29-1; D: -; DNA: TGCAGCGTTGATAGACCAGGAGTCATGAACACTGAAGCTTTCTTT; CDR3: CSVDRPGVMNTEAFF
length: 15; size: many; J: TRBJ1-1; V: TRBV5-1; D: -; DNA: TGCGCCAGCAGCCTACGCGCGGGGGGGAACACTGAAGCTTTCTTT; CDR3: CASSLRAGGNTEAFF
length: 14; size: many; J: TRBJ1-1; V: TRBV3-1; D: -; DNA: TGTGCCAGCAGCCAAGACTACGGGTCTAGGACAACTTTCTTT; CDR3: CASSQDYGSRTTFF
length: 12; size: few; J: TRBJ2-1; V: TRBV11-2; D: -; DNA: TGTGCCAGCAGCACAATAACAGTTGAGCAGTTCTTC; CDR3: CASSTITVEQFF
length: 14; size: many; J: TRBJ1-5; V: TRBV30; D: -; DNA: TGTGCCTGGAGCCCGGGGCTTTGGAATCAGCCCCAGCATTTT; CDR3: CAWSPGLWNQPQHF
length: 15; size: many; J: TRBJ2-1; V: TRBV10-3; D: TRBD1; DNA: TGTGCCATCAGTGAGTCAGGGGGCGGGTCGAATGAGCAGTTCTTC; CDR3: CAISESGGGSNEQFF
length: 14; size: many; J: TRBJ2-7; V: TRBV20-1; D: -; DNA: TGCAGTGTCTCCCATAGCCAGAACTCCTACGAGCAGTACTTC; CDR3: CSVSHSQNSYEQYF
length: 13; size: many; J: TRBJ2-4; V: TRBV20-1; D: -; DNA: TGCAGTGTGAGGGACATAGCCAAAAACATTCAGTACTTC; CDR3: CSVRDIAKNIQYF
length: 14; size: many; J: TRBJ2-1; V: TRBV5-1; D: TRBD2; DNA: TGCGCCAGCAGCGGGGGACTAGCCGTGGATGAGCAGTTCTTC; CDR3: CASSGGLAVDEQFF
length: 13; size: many; J: TRBJ2-2; V: TRBV29-1; D: TRBD2; DNA: TGCAGCGTTGATATTGCGGGAGCGGGGGAGCTGTTTTTT; CDR3: CSVDIAGAGELFF
length: 17; size: many; J: TRBJ2-7; V: TRBV28; D: TRBD1; DNA: TGTGCCAGCAGTTTATTCCCCCCCGGGACAGTCTCCTACGAGCAGTACTTC; CDR3: CASSLFPPGTVSYEQYF
length: 14; size: many; J: TRBJ2-5; V: TRBV12-3/TRBV12-4; D: TRBD1; DNA: TGTGCCAGCAGCCCGGGACAGGGTCCCAAGACCCAGTACTTC; CDR3: CASSPGQGPKTQYF
length: 15; size: many; J: TRBJ2-3; V: TRBV20-1; D: -; DNA: TGCAGTGCTAGAGTAGAGGGATCGGGCACAGATACGCAGTATTTT; CDR3: CSARVEGSGTDTQYF
length: 15; size: many; J: TRBJ2-3; V: TRBV18; D: -; DNA: TGTGCCAGCTCACCTAGGAGGGGAAGCACAGATACGCAGTATTTT; CDR3: CASSPRRGSTDTQYF
length: 13; size: -; J: TRBJ2-7; V: TRBV5-1; D: -; DNA: TGCGCCAGCAGCTTGGTACTAGCTGGCGAGCAGTACTTC; CDR3: CASSLVLAGEQYF
length: 15; size: many; J: TRBJ1-6; V: TRBV12-3/TRBV12-4; D: TRBD1; DNA: TGTGCCAGCACCCCTTCTGGACAGGCCTATTCACCCCTCCACTTT; CDR3: CASTPSGQAYSPLHF
length: 15; size: -; J: TRBJ2-2; V: TRBV6-5; D: -; DNA: TGTGCCAGCAGTTATGGGGGTATCGGCACCGGGGAGCTGTTTTTT; CDR3: CASSYGGIGTGELFF
length: 16; size: many; J: TRBJ1-4; V: TRBV5-1; D: -; DNA: TGCGCCAGCAGCCTCTCTTACGGTTCGCGGCGTGAAAAACTGTTTTTT; CDR3: CASSLSYGSRREKLFF
length: 15; size: many; J: TRBJ2-5; V: TRBV6-5; D: TRBD1; DNA: TGTGCCAGCAGTTACTCGGACAGGCCTCAAGAGACCCAGTACTTC; CDR3: CASSYSDRPQETQYF
length: 15; size: many; J: TRBJ1-5; V: TRBV6-2/TRBV6-3; D: TRBD1; DNA: TGTGCCAGCAGTCCGGACAGGGGGTACAATCAGCCCCAGCATTTT; CDR3: CASSPDRGYNQPQHF
length: 15; size: many; J: TRBJ2-3; V: TRBV6-1; D: TRBD2; DNA: TGTGCCAGCAGTGCCACTAGCGGGGGCACAGATACGCAGTATTTT; CDR3: CASSATSGGTDTQYF
length: 11; size: many; J: TRBJ2-1; V: TRBV29-1; D: -; DNA: TGCAGCGTTGTTCCGGGCAATGAGCAGTTCTTC; CDR3: CSVVPGNEQFF
length: 12; size: many; J: TRBJ2-1; V: TRBV20-1; D: TRBD2; DNA: TGCAGTGCTGAGGGAGGGAAGAATGAGCAGTTCTTC; CDR3: CSAEGGKNEQFF
length: 14; size: many; J: TRBJ2-2; V: TRBV6-2/TRBV6-3; D: TRBD1; DNA: TGTGCCAGCAGTTACACCGCCGGGACAGTCGAGCTGTTTTTT; CDR3: CASSYTAGTVELFF
length: 14; size: many; J: TRBJ2-5; V: TRBV5-6; D: -; DNA: TGTGCCAGCAGCTTGGTTGAGGCACAAGAGACCCAGTACTTC; CDR3: CASSLVEAQETQYF
length: 16; size: few; J: TRBJ2-3; V: TRBV25-1; D: TRBD1; DNA: TGTGCCAGCAGTGTAACCGGGACAGGGGGCACAGATACGCAGTATTTT; CDR3: CASSVTGTGGTDTQYF
length: 13; size: few; J: TRBJ1-5; V: TRBV29-1; D: -; DNA: TGCAGCGTTCTTCAGGGTCTAAATCAGCCCCAGCATTTT; CDR3: CSVLQGLNQPQHF
length: 16; size: many; J: TRBJ1-2; V: TRBV10-3; D: -; DNA: TGTGCCATCAGTGACCCCACCGCTCCTCAAGGAGGTGGCTACACCTTC; CDR3: CAISDPTAPQGGGYTF
length: 18; size: many; J: TRBJ2-1; V: TRBV20-1; D: -; DNA: TGCAGTGCTAGAGGTTACCCCGGGACTGGAAGAACCTACAATGAGCAGTTCTTC; CDR3: CSARGYPGTGRTYNEQFF
length: 14; size: many; J: TRBJ2-2; V: TRBV7-9; D: -; DNA: TGTGCCAGCAGGCCAGGTGCTAACACCGGGGAGCTGTTTTTT; CDR3: CASRPGANTGELFF
length: 15; size: -; J: TRBJ2-3; V: TRBV2; D: -; DNA: TGTGCCAGCCGCAGACGGGGAATCCGAGCAGATACGCAGTATTTT; CDR3: CASRRRGIRADTQYF
length: 16; size: many; J: TRBJ2-3; V: TRBV7-2; D: TRBD2; DNA: TGTGCCAGCAGCAGAGGGACTAGCGGGAGTGGAGATACGCAGTATTTT; CDR3: CASSRGTSGSGDTQYF
length: 15; size: many; J: TRBJ1-4; V: TRBV12-3/TRBV12-4; D: -; DNA: TGTGCCAGCAGTTTAGAGGCGCGTACTAATGAAAAACTGTTTTTT; CDR3: CASSLEARTNEKLFF
length: 13; size: many; J: TRBJ2-5; V: TRBV5-1; D: -; DNA: TGCGCCAGCAGCTTGGCACAGCAAGAGACCCAGTACTTC; CDR3: CASSLAQQETQYF
length: 14; size: many; J: TRBJ1-5; V: TRBV12-3/TRBV12-4; D: -; DNA: TGTGCCAGCAGTTTCGGCACTGCCAATCAGCCCCAGCATTTT; CDR3: CASSFGTANQPQHF
length: 15; size: many; J: TRBJ2-3; V: TRBV20-1; D: TRBD2; DNA: TGCAGTGCTAGAGATGACCGGGAGGGCACAGATACGCAGTATTTT; CDR3: CSARDDREGTDTQYF
length: 16; size: few; J: TRBJ2-1; V: TRBV10-3; D: -; DNA: TGTGCCATCACATGGTCGGGGGCGCCAACTTTGAATGAGCAGTTCTTC; CDR3: CAITWSGAPTLNEQFF
length: 15; size: few; J: TRBJ2-7; V: TRBV20-1; D: TRBD1; DNA: TGCAGTGCCCTCTCTGGCGCGGACAGGGGGTACGAGCAGTACTTC; CDR3: CSALSGADRGYEQYF
length: 17; size: many; J: TRBJ1-3; V: TRBV5-1; D: -; DNA: TGCGCCAGCAGCTTGGAGGGGGGGGCCTACTCTGGAAACACCATATATTTT; CDR3: CASSLEGGAYSGNTIYF
length: 15; size: -; J: TRBJ2-5; V: TRBV5-5; D: -; DNA: TGTGCCAGCAGCAGGATGGAAGGGGCAAGGGAGACCCAGTACTTC; CDR3: CASSRMEGARETQYF
length: 16; size: many; J: TRBJ1-2; V: TRBV6-5; D: TRBD1; DNA: TGTGCCAGCAGTTACAGCGGACAGGGGGCGAACTATGGCTACACCTTC; CDR3: CASSYSGQGANYGYTF
length: 16; size: many; J: TRBJ2-1; V: TRBV7-3; D: TRBD2; DNA: TGTGCCAGCAGCTTAAGGCCTGTAGCGGGGGGTGGTGAGCAGTTCTTC; CDR3: CASSLRPVAGGGEQFF
length: 12; size: many; J: TRBJ2-5; V: TRBV3-1; D: -; DNA: TGTGCCAGCAGCCAAAAACGGAACTCCCAGTACTTC; CDR3: CASSQKRNSQYF
length: 16; size: -; J: TRBJ1-3; V: TRBV5-1; D: TRBD1; DNA: TGCGCCAGCAGCTTGGAGGGACAGGGCTCTGGAAACACCATATATTTT; CDR3: CASSLEGQGSGNTIYF
length: 13; size: many; J: TRBJ2-2; V: TRBV15; D: -; DNA: TGTGCCACCAGCAGAGGTGGGACCGGGGAGCTGTTTTTT; CDR3: CATSRGGTGELFF
length: 17; size: -; J: TRBJ1-5; V: TRBV4-1; D: TRBD1; DNA: TGCGCCAGCAGCCAACTCGCCGACAGGGGTGACAATCAGCCCCAGCATTTT; CDR3: CASSQLADRGDNQPQHF
length: 12; size: many; J: TRBJ1-1; V: TRBV12-3/TRBV12-4; D: -; DNA: TGTGCCAGCAGCATCTGGGGAGCTGAAGCTTTCTTT; CDR3: CASSIWGAEAFF
length: 13; size: many; J: TRBJ2-2; V: TRBV4-1; D: -; DNA: TGCGCCAGCAGGTTTTCTTCAACCGGGGAGCTGTTTTTT; CDR3: CASRFSSTGELFF
length: 12; size: many; J: TRBJ2-1; V: TRBV5-5; D: -; DNA: TGTGCCAGCAGCTTATTCTCAAATGAGCAGTTCTTC; CDR3: CASSLFSNEQFF
length: 16; size: many; J: TRBJ2-3; V: TRBV5-1; D: TRBD1; DNA: TGCGCCAGCAGCCCAACATTCGGGACAGGGACAGATACGCAGTATTTT; CDR3: CASSPTFGTGTDTQYF
length: 15; size: many; J: TRBJ2-3; V: TRBV5-6; D: TRBD2; DNA: TGTGCCAGCAGCTCTAGCGGGGGGCGTAGGGATACGCAGTATTTT; CDR3: CASSSSGGRRDTQYF
length: 12; size: -; J: TRBJ2-1; V: TRBV20-1; D: -; DNA: TGCAGTGCCGCTGGACCCGCGGATGAGCAGTTCTTC; CDR3: CSAAGPADEQFF
length: 15; size: many; J: TRBJ2-7; V: TRBV29-1; D: -; DNA: TGCAGCGTTGAAGCAGTGGAGACTGAATCCTACGAGCAGTACTTC; CDR3: CSVEAVETESYEQYF